Shown below are 7 T cell receptor beta chains from a single sample sequenced in a study of identical twins (dated by TCRdb to about 2016). The method was 5' RACE. The data were produced on an Illumina HiSeq 2000. TCRdb itself trimmed the public reads at Q25 with fastp, ran MiXCR and retained productive beta chains. CDR3 protein duplicates are merged, each entry listing the most common genes and DNA. This sample is represented by under 1 million distinct CDR3 sequences; around an eighth of them were singletons. The ten top clones hold roughly 1.5% of the sample. The same data also went into a second study, on yellow fever vaccine responses in identical twins.

The sample consisted of PBMCs. The origin of the receptors is a woman younger than 30 in good health.

V is TRBV11-2 and J is TRBJ2-4, with 7 bases aligning to TRBD2. The V gene's germline CDR1 is SGHAT and CDR2 FQNNGV. The CDR3 length is 15 residues. The V and J ends lost 5 bases and 1 base, in that order; junction bases with no gene match: 5. CDR3 sequence (DNA): TGTGCCAGCAGCAGAGCCGGGGGGGCCAAAAACATTCAGTACTTC. It codes for CASSRAGGAKNIQYF.

The chain joins TRBV4-1 to TRBJ1-5; TRBD1 is a possible D gene (5 bases). Germline CDR1 and CDR2: MGHRA and YSYEKL. V lost 0 bases and J 5 bases, leaving 8 bases between the germline ends. The CDR3 runs to 14 residues. CDR3 residues: CASSQETGYQPQHF. In DNA form, the CDR3 reads TGCGCCAGCAGCCAAGAAACAGGCTATCAGCCCCAGCATTTT.

This chain uses TRBV7-6 with TRBJ2-7; no firm D call. Per the germline V gene, CDR1 is SGHVS and CDR2 is FNYEAQ. V dropped 5 bases and J dropped 3 bases, with 14 bases sitting between them. The CDR3 consists of 14 residues. In DNA form, the CDR3 reads TGTGCCAGCAGCCCAGATCCTTCTCTCTACGAGCAGTACTTC. It codes for CASSPDPSLYEQYF.

This chain uses TRBV14 with TRBJ2-7, with D possibly matching TRBD2 (5 bases). V lost 1 base, J lost 5 bases, and 9 bases lay in between. There are 13 residues in the CDR3. Germline CDR1 SGHDN, CDR2 FVKESK. The CDR3, as DNA: TGTGCCAGCAGCCAAGCCGGGATCAACGAGCAGTACTTC. It encodes CASSQAGINEQYF.

V is TRBV11-1 and J is TRBJ1-1, with D tentatively TRBD1 (6 bases). The CDR3 has 11 amino acids. V was shortened by 8 bases and J by 10 bases, with 14 bases between the two germline ends. The germline V gene encodes CDR1 SGHAT and CDR2 FQDESV (reference sequence). The CDR3 loop is CASGNTGLAFF. The CDR3 DNA follows: TGTGCCAGCGGCAACACAGGGTTAGCTTTCTTT.

This sequence joins TRBV6-5 and TRBJ1-2, with a possible D match to TRBD1 (6 bases). From germline, CDR1 is MNHEY and CDR2 SVGAGI. The V gene lost 4 bases and the J gene lost 5 bases, with 11 bases spanning the gap. The CDR3 is 13 amino acids. The CDR3 loop is CASSLGQYYGYTF. The DNA of the CDR3 is TGTGCCAGCAGTTTAGGACAGTATTATGGCTACACCTTC.

V gene TRBV9 combines with J gene TRBJ2-2; 11 nucleotides align to TRBD2. Germline V gene data show CDR1 as SGDLS and CDR2 as YYNGEE. The CDR3 length is 19 residues. The trim removed 2 bases at V and 3 bases at J, leaving 12 bases unmatched. The CDR3 region has the DNA TGTGCCAGCAGCGTCCGCTCCGTTAGCGGGGGGGGTCACACCGGGGAGCTGTTTTTT. This codes for CASSVRSVSGGGHTGELFF. Based on the CDR3 plus reference TRBV9 and TRBJ2-2, the full variable domain is DSGVTQTPKHLITATGQRVTLRCSPRSGDLSVYWYQQSLDQGLQFLIQYYNGEERAKGNILERFSAQQFPDLHSELNLSSLELGDSALYFCASSVRSVSGGGHTGELFFGEGSRLTVL.